The 17 T cell receptor beta chains below come from one sample, sequenced in a study of T cell responses to AZD1222 COVID-19 vaccine. Sequencing was performed with immunoSEQ multiplex PCR; in TCRdb, only in-frame clones are kept and a portion is missing. The sample lists 120,000 to 150,000 clones, 70% to 90% occurring once. Sample: peripheral blood, taken on day 0 of AZD1222 vaccination. Receptor source: an adult in good health.

This clone was seen a handful of times. The chain joins TRBV30 to TRBJ2-7; D possibly matches TRBD1 or TRBD2 (5 bases each). The CDR3 consists of 14 residues. Germline V gene lookup returns CDR1 GTSNPN and CDR2 SVGIG (reference sequence). V gave up 4 bases and J gave up 2 bases, with 15 bases separating them. The CDR3 region has the DNA TGTGCCTGGACCACCGGGACGGCGACCTACGAGCAGTACTTC. This encodes CAWTTGTATYEQYF.

This chain links TRBV5-4 with TRBJ1-2; maybe TRBD1 (5 bases). Germline CDR1 is SGHNT and CDR2 is YYREEE (reference sequence). Trimming stripped 4 bases from V and 7 bases from J, with 11 bases between. The CDR3 loop spans 12 amino acids. Here the CDR3 DNA reads TGTGCCAGCAGCGTGGGACTGGCTGGCTACACCTTC. This gives the protein CASSVGLAGYTF.

The chain uses TRBV2 and TRBJ1-5, with D uncertain. The V gene's germline CDR1 is SNHLY and CDR2 FYNNEI. The V end was cut by 7 bases, the J end by 0 bases, with 7 bases between. The CDR3 is 13 residues long. CDR3 sequence (DNA): TGTGCCAGCATGAGGGATAGCAATCAGCCCCAGCATTTT. This gives the protein CASMRDSNQPQHF. The full variable domain, with the rest looked up from reference TRBV2 and TRBJ1-5, is EPEVTQTPSHQVTQMGQEVILRCVPISNHLYFYWYRQILGQKVEFLVSFYNNEISEKSEIFDDQFSVERPDGSNFTLKIRSTKLEDSAMYFCASMRDSNQPQHFGDGTRLSIL.

The chain has TRBV6-5 and TRBJ2-7; TRBD1 agrees at 11 bases. Per germline, CDR1 MNHEY and CDR2 SVGAGI. J lost 2 bases, V lost 6 bases, and 6 bases had no gene match. The CDR3 contains 15 residues. CDR3 region: CASSPPGQGAYEQYF. CDR3 coding DNA: TGTGCCAGCAGCCCCCCGGGACAGGGGGCCTACGAGCAGTACTTC.

The rearrangement uses TRBV5-4 and TRBJ2-3; D may match TRBD1 or TRBD2 (5 bases each). Trimming left V 2 bases short and J 10 bases short, with 23 bases between. The CDR3 has 16 amino acids. CDR1 is SGHNT and CDR2 is YYREEE in the germline V gene (reference sequence). CDR3 in DNA: TGTGCCAGCAGCTTAAGCAGGGAGCTGGGGTCGGCTGCGCAGTATTTT. Protein sequence: CASSLSRELGSAAQYF.

The V gene is TRBV15, the J gene TRBJ1-5, with TRBD1 matching over 8 bases. Germline-derived CDR1 and CDR2 are LNHNV and YYDKDF (reference sequence). This CDR3 has 17 amino acids. Trimming cost V 0 bases and J 6 bases; bases outside gene matches: 10. For the CDR3, the DNA is TGTGCCACCAGCAGAGATATGCCAGGGGGCGCTAGTCAGCCCCAGCATTTT. This sequence encodes CATSRDMPGGASQPQHF.

The CDR3: CASSEGGGYGYTF. CDR3 DNA sequence: TGTGCCAGCAGTGAAGGGGGTGGCTATGGCTACACCTTC. The J gene is TRBJ1-2, the V gene TRBV28, with D maybe TRBD1 (6 bases). The CDR3 totals 13 residues. Germline V CDR1 and CDR2: MDHEN, SYDVKM. The ends were cut back, 5 bases at V and 4 bases at J, with 11 bases in the middle.

This clone has only one observation. V is TRBV5-1 and J is TRBJ2-5; D possibly corresponds to TRBD2 (6 bases). V gave up 2 bases and J gave up 5 bases, with 16 bases separating them. The length of the CDR3 is 15 residues. In germline, CDR1 is SGHRS, CDR2 YFSETQ. The CDR3 DNA reads TGCGCCAGCAGCTTTGGCGGGAAGGCCGGGGAGACCCAGTACTTC. This codes for CASSFGGKAGETQYF.

V and J are TRBV7-9 and TRBJ2-3, with 15 bases that match TRBD2. This CDR3 comprises 18 residues. V shed 5 bases and J 1 base; nucleotides not matched to a gene: 7. Germline CDR1 reads SEHNR; CDR2 reads FQNEAQ (reference sequence). CDR3 protein: CASSQRTSGREGTDTQYF. CDR3 DNA: TGTGCCAGCAGCCAACGGACTAGCGGGAGGGAGGGCACAGATACGCAGTATTTT. The complete variable domain, with remaining parts taken from reference TRBV7-9 and TRBJ2-3, reads DTGVSQNPRHKITKRGQNVTFRCDPISEHNRLYWYRQTLGQGPEFLTYFQNEAQLEKSRLLSDRFSAERPKGSFSTLEIQRTEQGDSAMYLCASSQRTSGREGTDTQYFGPGTRLTVL.

The J gene is TRBJ1-1, the V gene TRBV10-3; weak D call: TRBD1 (5 bases). This CDR3 is built from 21 residues. Trimming cost V 3 bases and J 1 base, with 30 bases left between them. Germline CDR1 ENHRY, CDR2 SYGVKD. The CDR3, as DNA: TGTGCCATCAGTGACCGGGGGGTCCCGGGCGTGGTCCAAGGCGGGAACACTGAAGCTTTCTTT. Translation: CAISDRGVPGVVQGGNTEAFF.

J is TRBJ1-6 and V is TRBV11-2; TRBD1 is a possible D gene (6 bases). V dropped 6 bases and J dropped 7 bases, with 16 bases sitting between them. CDR1 and CDR2 (germline): SGHAT, FQNNGV. The CDR3 contains 15 residues. The CDR3 sequence is CASRQQGGPNSPLHF. The CDR3 coding sequence is TGTGCCAGCAGACAACAGGGAGGCCCCAATTCACCCCTCCACTTT. Drawing the rest from reference TRBV11-2 and TRBJ1-6, the complete variable domain is EAGVAQSPRYKIIEKRQSVAFWCNPISGHATLYWYQQILGQGPKLLIQFQNNGVVDDSQLPKDRFSAERLKGVDSTLKIQPAKLEDSAVYLCASRQQGGPNSPLHFGNGTRLTVT.

The V gene is TRBV7-8, the J gene TRBJ1-5, with D possibly TRBD1 on 6 matching bases. Germline-derived CDR1 and CDR2 are SGHVS and FQNEAQ. Trimming cost V 0 bases and J 3 bases, with 12 bases left between them. There are 16 residues in the CDR3. The CDR3 DNA reads as TGTGCCAGCAGCTTAGCGAAGGGGGTTCACAATCAGCCCCAGCATTTT. It translates to CASSLAKGVHNQPQHF.

The gene calls are TRBV6-6 and TRBJ1-4; 7 bases are shared with TRBD1. Per the germline V gene, CDR1 is MNHNY and CDR2 is SVGAGI (reference sequence). V was clipped by 2 bases and J by 7 bases; unmatched bases: 4. The CDR3 length is 14 residues. CDR3: CASSYRQGSEKLFF. CDR3 bases: TGTGCCAGCAGTTACAGACAGGGAAGTGAAAAACTGTTTTTT.

This clone has a handful of counts. V gene TRBV20-1 combines with J gene TRBJ1-1; 12 nucleotides agree with TRBD1. The germline V gene encodes CDR1 DFQATT and CDR2 SNEGSKA (reference sequence). The CDR3 is 15 residues long. V was clipped by 3 bases and J by 4 bases; unmatched bases: 6. CDR3 sequence: CSASMGTGGVTEAFF. CDR3 in DNA: TGCAGTGCTAGTATGGGGACAGGGGGCGTCACTGAAGCTTTCTTT.

The gene calls are TRBV14 and TRBJ2-7; 12 bases are shared with TRBD1. V shed 4 bases and J 5 bases; nucleotides not matched to a gene: 0. Per the germline V gene, CDR1 is SGHDN and CDR2 is FVKESK. The CDR3 sequence is 13 residues long. The CDR3 region is CASSRDRGHEQYF. CDR3 sequence (DNA): TGTGCCAGCAGCCGGGACAGGGGGCACGAGCAGTACTTC.

As DNA, the CDR3 is TGTGCCAGCAGCTCGACTAGTCATGAGCAGTTCTTC. Its protein is CASSSTSHEQFF. The V and J genes are TRBV5-6 and TRBJ2-1; weak D call: TRBD2 (6 bases). The V end was cut by 3 bases, the J end by 8 bases, with 9 bases between. Per germline, CDR1 SGHDT and CDR2 YYEEEE. The length of the CDR3 is 12 residues.

This chain uses TRBV6-1 with TRBJ2-3; D is unclear. Germline V gene data show CDR1 as MNHNS and CDR2 as SASEGT. Trimming took off 3 bases at V and 0 bases at J, with 16 bases between the two ends. This CDR3 contains 17 residues. CDR3 loop: CASSDLGIRSSTDTQYF. The CDR3 DNA follows: TGTGCCAGCAGTGATTTAGGCATTCGGTCCAGCACAGATACGCAGTATTTT.